This T cell receptor (beta chain) was found in a study of cytotoxic CD8 clonotypes in ibrutinib-treated CLL. The overall study: The patients comprised approximately eleven relapsed/refractory and about 16 treatment-naive cases, around 17 IGHV unmutated. Findings and caveats of the study: Sample timing was unmatched between remission and later-progressing patients; lymph nodes unstudied.

Comment on this clone: Its antigen is as yet unknown.

This CDR3 has 16 residues. With 3 bases removed from V and 8 bases from J, the gap between germline ends came to 23 bases. Germline V gene lookup returns CDR1 SGHDT and CDR2 YYEEEE. Produced via immunoSEQ multiplex PCR; TCRdb's table is partial and in-frame only. The profile covers 250,000 to 350,000 clones, with roughly four fifths appearing a single time and approximately 5.6% taken by the ten largest. Sequencing was performed on PBMCs, taken at disease progression, from a patient treated with ibrutinib. The receptor's source is a human donor with chronic lymphocytic leukemia. This chain connects TRBV5-6 to TRBJ1-2; no reliable D call. This CDR3 reads CASSSVGRSPDGGYTF. DNA for the CDR3: TGTGCCAGCAGCTCGGTTGGGCGAAGTCCAGACGGGGGCTACACCTTC.